Below, 25 T cell receptor beta chains from the same sample are listed, as sequenced in a study of T cell repertoires in cytomegalovirus infection (dated by TCRdb to the late 2010s). The meaning of the sample's treatment or condition label: in vitro stimulation with specific CMV peptide epitopes to enrich CMV-specific T cells. TCRdb lists the instrument as Illumina HiSeq 1500. TCRdb applied fastp at Q25 and MiXCR to the public reads, then kept only in-frame beta chains. For every CDR3 protein sequence, its rows merge into one entry that carries the most common genes and DNA. For this sample there are some 480,000 distinct CDR3 sequences; around a third appear just once. The top ten constitute about a sixth of the sample. These receptors' targets are unknown. The starting material was cultured PBMCs, obtained from culture after CMV antigen stimulation. Receptors originate from a human donor in good health (CMV status not recorded). Some clones in this sample may be carry-over from other donors' samples.

The V call is TRBV7-2, the J call TRBJ2-5; 11 bases fit TRBD2. The CDR3 is made up of 15 amino acids. From germline, CDR1 is SGHTA and CDR2 FQGNSA. Germline trimming cut 6 bases from V and 5 bases from J; bases unmatched to any gene: 8. The CDR3 here is CASRETSGTWETQYF. As DNA, the CDR3 is TGTGCCAGCAGGGAGACTAGCGGGACATGGGAGACCCAGTACTTC.

This clonotype was observed a few times. V usage is TRBV18 and J usage is TRBJ1-5; D is unresolved. The CDR3 is 16 residues long. Germline V gene sequence: CDR1 KGHSH, CDR2 LQKENI. V lost 2 bases and J lost 2, with 13 bases in between. The CDR3 DNA follows: TGTGCCAGCTCACCAAGATCGAGCCTGGGCAATCAGCCCCAGCATTTT. It yields the protein CASSPRSSLGNQPQHF.

This clonotype was recorded a few times. V and J are TRBV6-1 and TRBJ1-6, with 7 nucleotides matching TRBD1. The length of the CDR3 is 14 residues. Trimming took 6 bases from V and 7 from J; bases not matched to a gene: 6. CDR1 is MNHNS and CDR2 is SASEGT in the germline V gene. The CDR3 nucleotides read TGTGCCAGCAGAACCGGGACAGACAATTCACCCCTCCACTTT. Its protein is CASRTGTDNSPLHF.

V usage is TRBV12-3 or TRBV12-4 and J usage is TRBJ1-1; D ambiguous. The CDR3 is made up of 14 amino acids. V lost 5 bases, J lost 1 base, and 11 bases lay in between. CDR3 DNA sequence: TGTGCCAGCAGTAAGGCAGCCAAGAACACTGAAGCTTTCTTT. Its protein is CASSKAAKNTEAFF.

The gene calls are TRBV4-3 and TRBJ2-3, with D tentatively TRBD2 (5 bases). V lost 4 bases and J 2 bases, leaving 16 bases between the germline ends. The germline V gene encodes CDR1 LGHNA and CDR2 YSLEER. This CDR3 is 16 amino acids long. This CDR3 is CASSPRRLDYTDTQYF. The CDR3 DNA follows: TGCGCCAGCAGCCCCCGCCGGCTAGACTACACAGATACGCAGTATTTT.

The gene calls are TRBV27 and TRBJ2-1; possible D gene TRBD1, 5 bases. CDR1 and CDR2 from the germline V gene are MNHEY and SMNVEV (reference sequence). Trimming shortened V by 8 bases and J by 6 bases, and 20 bases separated the two germline ends. The CDR3 consists of 15 residues. CDR3: CASSLGDISGNEQFF. CDR3 coding DNA: TGTGCCAGCTCGCTAGGGGATATATCAGGCAATGAGCAGTTCTTC.

This sequence joins TRBV20-1 and TRBJ1-1; D possibly corresponds to TRBD1 (6 bases). CDR1 and CDR2 from the germline V gene are DFQATT and SNEGSKA (reference sequence). This CDR3 has 14 residues. V was trimmed by 6 bases and J by 1 base, leaving 15 bases between them. The CDR3 DNA sequence: TGCAGTGCCACCGATGGGGGCTGGAACACTGAAGCTTTCTTT. It encodes CSATDGGWNTEAFF.

A few counts support this clonotype. The rearrangement uses TRBV7-2 and TRBJ2-3, with 10 nucleotides matching TRBD2. CDR3 length: 16 amino acids. Germline CDR1 is SGHTA and CDR2 is FQGNSA. The junction had 15 bases not matched to a gene; V was cut back by 5 bases and J by 10 bases. In nucleotides, the CDR3 is TGTGCCAGCAGCCCTTCTAGTGGGCTAGCGGGAGTTGCGCAGTATTTT. Its protein product is CASSPSSGLAGVAQYF.

This clonotype has a handful of counts. J is TRBJ2-7 and V is TRBV5-1; 10 bases are shared with TRBD1. Germline-derived CDR1 and CDR2 are SGHRS and YFSETQ. With 4 bases clipped from V and 0 bases from J, the junction kept 4 bases outside the gene matches. This CDR3 is built from 15 residues. CDR3 protein: CASSLGQGFSYEQYV. The CDR3 DNA reads TGCGCCAGCAGCCTGGGACAGGGGTTCTCCTACGAGCAGTACGTC.

The chain joins TRBV12-3 or TRBV12-4 to TRBJ1-1, with a possible D match to TRBD1 (6 bases). This CDR3 contains 13 residues. Trimming left V 1 base short and J 5 bases short, with 8 bases between. CDR3 sequence: CASSLGGRTEAFF. DNA of the CDR3: TGTGCCAGCAGTTTAGGGGGGCGAACTGAAGCTTTCTTT.

This chain connects TRBV24-1 to TRBJ2-3; D perhaps matches TRBD2 (6 bases). The V gene lost 4 bases and the J gene lost 3 bases, with 10 bases spanning the gap. The CDR3 sequence is 14 residues long. Germline CDR1 is KGHDR and CDR2 is SFDVKD. CDR3 loop: CATSDPGTTDTQYF. The CDR3 DNA reads TGTGCCACCAGTGACCCGGGGACTACAGATACGCAGTATTTT.

The chain recombines TRBV4-1 with TRBJ2-1; 11 bases agree with TRBD2. This CDR3 contains 16 residues. In germline, CDR1 is MGHRA, CDR2 YSYEKL. The ends lost 3 bases at V and 9 bases at J; junction bases unmatched: 10. CDR3 in amino acids: CASSHVAGGPSGEQFF. DNA for the CDR3: TGCGCCAGCAGCCATGTAGCGGGAGGGCCCTCGGGTGAGCAGTTCTTC.

There are many counts of this clonotype. The V call is TRBV7-2, the J call TRBJ2-5; tentative D call: TRBD1 (5 bases). Germline values: CDR1 SGHTA, CDR2 FQGNSA. V lost 1 base, J lost 5 bases, and 17 bases lay in between. The CDR3 is made up of 16 amino acids. Here the CDR3 DNA reads TGTGCCAGCAGCTTAGGACTGACAGATCGTGGGGAGACCCAGTACTTC. As protein: CASSLGLTDRGETQYF.

The rearrangement uses TRBV11-3 and TRBJ2-3, with D possibly called TRBD1 or TRBD2 (5 bases each). CDR3 length: 17 residues. Trimming took 2 bases from V and 0 from J, leaving 15 bases between them. The germline CDR1 and CDR2 sequences are SGHNT and YENEEA. The CDR3 nucleotides are TGTGCCAGCAGCTTAACCGTGCGAGGGGATAGCACAGATACGCAGTATTTT. It specifies CASSLTVRGDSTDTQYF.

This clonotype was counted many times. The chain joins TRBV7-2 to TRBJ1-4; D call uncertain. Germline V gives CDR1 SGHTA, CDR2 FQGNSA. The CDR3 length is 15 residues. Trimming left V 2 bases short and J 3 bases short, with 10 bases between. The CDR3: CASSLYGEANEKLFF. CDR3 sequence (DNA): TGTGCCAGCAGCTTATACGGGGAGGCTAATGAAAAACTGTTTTTT.

J is TRBJ2-5 and V is TRBV6-2 or TRBV6-3; 13 nucleotides align to TRBD2. CDR1 and CDR2 from the germline V gene are MNHEY and SVGEGT. This CDR3 comprises 16 residues. The V gene end was trimmed by 3 bases and the J gene end by 4 bases; junction bases not matched to a gene: 5. CDR3 in amino acids: CASSYYGLAGAETQYF. DNA for the CDR3: TGTGCCAGCAGTTATTACGGACTAGCGGGAGCAGAGACCCAGTACTTC.

The chain recombines TRBV18 with TRBJ1-2, with a weak D call TRBD1 (5 bases). The germline V and J ends were trimmed by 0 bases and 4 bases, with 9 bases remaining between them. CDR1 is KGHSH, CDR2 LQKENI, per germline. The CDR3 covers 14 residues. This CDR3 reads CASSPPGDPYGYTF. The CDR3 region has the DNA TGTGCCAGCTCACCACCGGGGGATCCCTATGGCTACACCTTC.

The rearrangement joins TRBV4-1 to TRBJ2-7; D assignment may be TRBD1 or TRBD2 (5 bases each). The ends were cut back, 4 bases at V and 0 bases at J, with 7 bases in the middle. The CDR3 is 13 residues long. Germline loops: CDR1 MGHRA, CDR2 YSYEKL. The CDR3 here is CASSRDGSYEQYF. DNA of the CDR3: TGCGCCAGCAGCCGGGACGGCTCCTACGAGCAGTACTTC.

This clonotype was recorded at least ten times. The chain carries TRBV7-3 and TRBJ2-3, with 8 bases aligning to TRBD2. This CDR3 region has 18 residues. Germline V gene lookup returns CDR1 SGHTA and CDR2 FQGTGA. Trimming at V came to 2 bases and at J to 0 bases, leaving 10 bases not matched to a gene. The CDR3 loop is CASSLAPGSGGSTDTQYF. The CDR3 DNA sequence: TGTGCCAGCAGCTTAGCCCCTGGGAGCGGGGGAAGCACAGATACGCAGTATTTT.

This clonotype has more than one count but fewer than ten. The V call is TRBV7-2, the J call TRBJ1-4, with TRBD1 matching 7 bases. CDR3 length: 14 amino acids. The V gene end was trimmed by 3 bases and the J gene end by 8 bases; junction bases not matched to a gene: 6. Germline CDR1 reads SGHTA; CDR2 reads FQGNSA. The CDR3 sequence: CASSFQGGEEKLFF. The CDR3 DNA is TGTGCCAGCAGCTTCCAGGGGGGGGAGGAAAAACTGTTTTTT. The full variable domain, rest sourced from reference TRBV7-2 and TRBJ1-4, is GAGVSQSPSNKVTEKGKDVELRCDPISGHTALYWYRQSLGQGLEFLIYFQGNSAPDKSGLPSDRFSAERTGGSVSTLTIQRTQQEDSAVYLCASSFQGGEEKLFFGSGTQLSVL.

The sample holds a few counts of this clonotype. The genes are TRBV7-2 and TRBJ2-7, with 11 bases fitting TRBD2. Germline CDR1 and CDR2: SGHTA and FQGNSA. V lost 6 bases and J lost 2; bases outside the gene matches: 6. The length of the CDR3 is 15 residues. CDR3 loop: CASRGGTSGTYEQYF. DNA of the CDR3: TGTGCCAGCAGGGGGGGGACTAGCGGCACCTACGAGCAGTACTTC.

The V call is TRBV4-1, the J call TRBJ1-2; no clear D. The CDR3 loop spans 13 amino acids. V lost 0 bases to trimming and J lost 3 bases, with 5 bases between them. Germline lookup yields CDR1 MGHRA and CDR2 YSYEKL. The CDR3 loop is CASSQDLDYGYTF. Here the CDR3 DNA reads TGCGCCAGCAGCCAAGATTTGGACTATGGCTACACCTTC.

V gene TRBV28 combines with J gene TRBJ1-1; weak D call: TRBD1 (6 bases). The CDR3 contains 15 residues. Germline V gene sequence: CDR1 MDHEN, CDR2 SYDVKM. V shed 6 bases and J shed 0 bases, with 14 bases lying between them. The CDR3: CASRDWTAMNTEAFF. The CDR3 nucleotides are TGTGCCAGCAGAGATTGGACAGCCATGAACACTGAAGCTTTCTTT.

This rearrangement joins TRBV6-1 to TRBJ2-1; D perhaps matches TRBD2 (6 bases). This CDR3 contains 15 residues. Germline CDR1 MNHNS, CDR2 SASEGT. V shed 3 bases and J shed 0 bases, with 9 bases lying between them. The CDR3, as DNA: TGTGCCAGCAGTGAGGGACTTGGCTCCTACAATGAGCAGTTCTTC. Protein: CASSEGLGSYNEQFF.

This clonotype was observed a handful of times. The V and J genes are TRBV7-2 and TRBJ2-3; D is uncertain. CDR3 length: 11 residues. V gave up 5 bases and J gave up 7 bases, with 7 bases separating them. CDR1 SGHTA and CDR2 FQGNSA come from the germline V gene. CDR3 amino acids: CASSAHYTQYF. The CDR3 region has the DNA TGTGCCAGCAGCGCCCATTATACGCAGTATTTT.